This entry lists 21 T cell receptor beta chains sequenced from one sample in a study of T cells after yellow fever vaccination. TCRdb re-called the 5' RACE reads through MiXCR, storing one row per CDR3 protein. The sample records 400,000 to 650,000 distinct CDR3 sequences, roughly a fifth being singletons. Here the sequenced sample was PBMCs, taken around 3 weeks after the first yellow fever vaccination. The receptors were gathered from a man between 18 and 35 years old who received the YFV17D yellow fever vaccine.

The DNA of the CDR3 is TGTGCCACCCGGACAAACCGATACGGAGGCTACACCTTC. Translation: CATRTNRYGGYTF. The V gene is TRBV6-1, the J gene TRBJ1-2; D is perhaps TRBD1 (5 bases). The CDR3 length is 13 residues. V lost 10 bases, J lost 8 bases, and 20 bases lay in between. From germline, CDR1 is MNHNS and CDR2 SASEGT.

The V call is TRBV4-3, the J call TRBJ2-7, with 8 bases identical to TRBD1. The CDR3 length is 16 residues. The germline V gene encodes CDR1 LGHNA and CDR2 YSLEER. Unmatched junction bases numbered 6, after V lost 0 bases and J lost 2 bases. The CDR3 region is CASSQETGGKAYEQYF. The CDR3 DNA is TGCGCCAGCAGCCAAGAAACAGGGGGAAAGGCCTACGAGCAGTACTTC.

The table lists this clonotype with a few counts. This chain links TRBV7-2 with TRBJ2-1; 9 bases agree with TRBD2. The germline V gene encodes CDR1 SGHTA and CDR2 FQGNSA. V lost 4 bases, J lost 8 bases, and 6 bases stayed unmatched. This CDR3 has 14 amino acids. CDR3 coding DNA: TGTGCCAGCAGCTATCGTAGCGGGGGACATGAGCAGTTCTTC. This gives the protein CASSYRSGGHEQFF. Supplemented by reference TRBV7-2 and TRBJ2-1, the full variable domain reads GAGVSQSPSNKVTEKGKDVELRCDPISGHTALYWYRQSLGQGLEFLIYFQGNSAPDKSGLPSDRFSAERTGGSVSTLTIQRTQQEDSAVYLCASSYRSGGHEQFFGPGTRLTVL.

This clonotype was recorded once. V usage is TRBV20-1 and J usage is TRBJ1-1; D unresolved. V lost 3 bases to trimming and J lost 3 bases, with 14 bases between them. CDR3 length: 14 residues. Germline CDR1 DFQATT, CDR2 SNEGSKA (reference sequence). The CDR3 bases are TGCAGTGCTAGTAATTTACGGGGAGACACTGAAGCTTTCTTT. Translation: CSASNLRGDTEAFF.

The chain joins TRBV19 to TRBJ2-1; D might be TRBD1 or TRBD2, each matching 5 bases. The CDR3 totals 15 residues. Germline values: CDR1 LNHDA, CDR2 SQIVND (reference sequence). Trimming shortened V by 5 bases and J by 6 bases, and 17 bases separated the two germline ends. The CDR3 DNA reads as TGTGCCAGTAGTGTGTCTATTCTGGGGACCAATGAGCAGTTCTTC. Its protein is CASSVSILGTNEQFF.

This clonotype was seen just once. The chain couples TRBV5-1 to TRBJ2-3; the D is unclear. The CDR3 extends over 13 amino acids. The germline V gene has CDR1 SGHRS and CDR2 YFSETQ. V lost 6 bases and J lost 0, with 8 bases in between. This CDR3 reads CASNPDSTDTQYF. CDR3 nucleotides: TGCGCCAGCAATCCAGACAGCACAGATACGCAGTATTTT.

The gene calls are TRBV9 and TRBJ1-2; the D gene is possibly TRBD1 (6 bases). The CDR3 covers 15 residues. Trimming shortened V by 2 bases and J by 4 bases, and 15 bases separated the two germline ends. Germline CDR1 and CDR2: SGDLS and YYNGEE. The CDR3 DNA reads as TGTGCCAGCAGCGTCGCAGTTGGACAGACCTATGGCTACACCTTC. It translates to CASSVAVGQTYGYTF.

This clonotype was seen at least ten times. V gene TRBV12-3 or TRBV12-4 combines with J gene TRBJ1-6; possibly TRBD1 for D (6 bases). CDR3 length: 14 amino acids. Between the trimmed V and J ends, which lost 7 bases and 11 bases, there was a span of 18 bases. Here the CDR3 reads CASTQRQEGTPLHF. DNA for the CDR3: TGTGCCAGCACCCAAAGACAGGAGGGTACACCCCTCCACTTT.

J is TRBJ1-1 and V is TRBV10-3; maybe TRBD1 (6 bases). The germline V gene encodes CDR1 ENHRY and CDR2 SYGVKD. V shed 4 bases and J shed 1 base, with 16 bases lying between them. This CDR3 has 16 residues. The CDR3 DNA sequence: TGTGCCATCAGTGCTAATGTCGGGGGCCCGAACACTGAAGCTTTCTTT. It codes for CAISANVGGPNTEAFF.

A few counts support this clonotype. The V call is TRBV28, the J call TRBJ2-1; possibly TRBD1 or TRBD2 for D (5 bases each). CDR1 is MDHEN, CDR2 SYDVKM, per germline. The CDR3 length is 17 residues. V lost 6 bases and J lost 2, with 20 bases in between. Written as DNA, the CDR3 is TGTGCCAGCAGCCACGAGGGGACGAGGACTCCCTACAATGAGCAGTTCTTC. It specifies CASSHEGTRTPYNEQFF.

V usage is TRBV15 and J usage is TRBJ1-5; TRBD1 aligns across 8 bases. Germline V gene data show CDR1 as LNHNV and CDR2 as YYDKDF (reference sequence). This CDR3 is 14 amino acids long. V gave up 5 bases and J gave up 6 bases; unmatched junction bases: 6. This CDR3 reads CATSLGQVGQPQHF. The CDR3 DNA sequence: TGTGCCACCAGCTTGGGACAGGTGGGTCAGCCCCAGCATTTT. The full variable domain, with the rest looked up from reference TRBV15 and TRBJ1-5, is DAMVIQNPRYQVTQFGKPVTLSCSQTLNHNVMYWYQQKSSQAPKLLFHYYDKDFNNEADTPDNFQSRRPNTSFCFLDIRSPGLGDTAMYLCATSLGQVGQPQHFGDGTRLSIL.

The chain joins TRBV27 to TRBJ1-6, with D possibly TRBD1 on 5 matching bases. This CDR3 spans 16 amino acids. The V and J ends lost 5 bases and 2 bases respectively, with 13 bases between them. Germline CDR1 MNHEY, CDR2 SMNVEV (reference sequence). In nucleotides, the CDR3 is TGTGCCAGCAGTCTCAACGGGGGGGCCTATAATTCACCCCTCCACTTT. Translating it yields CASSLNGGAYNSPLHF.

This clonotype was recorded a few times. The rearrangement uses TRBV11-2 and TRBJ2-5; 8 bases are a match to TRBD2. V trimming: 4 bases; J trimming: 2 bases; junction bases outside the gene matches: 9. The CDR3 runs 16 residues. In germline, CDR1 is SGHAT, CDR2 FQNNGV. CDR3 sequence: CASSWILAEGQETQYF. For the CDR3, the DNA is TGTGCCAGCAGCTGGATACTAGCGGAGGGACAAGAGACCCAGTACTTC.

This clonotype has more than one count but fewer than ten. This chain connects TRBV18 to TRBJ2-2; 10 bases are a match to TRBD1. The V gene's germline CDR1 is KGHSH and CDR2 LQKENI. This CDR3 comprises 19 residues. After removal of 3 bases from V and 2 bases from J, the junction contained 12 bases not matched to a gene. Here the CDR3 reads CASSPYLTGGSANTGELFF. In DNA form, the CDR3 reads TGTGCCAGCTCACCGTACCTGACAGGGGGCTCAGCCAACACCGGGGAGCTGTTTTTT.

V and J are TRBV7-6 and TRBJ2-7; D gene uncertain. Germline assignment: CDR1 SGHVS and CDR2 FNYEAQ. The CDR3 extends over 14 amino acids. V lost 4 bases to trimming and J lost 1 base, with 11 bases between them. CDR3 residues: CASSSPPRSYEQYF. The CDR3 bases are TGTGCCAGCAGCTCCCCCCCGAGGTCCTACGAGCAGTACTTC.

This clonotype was recorded a few times. The chain employs TRBV4-1 and TRBJ2-3; tentatively, D is TRBD1 (5 bases). This CDR3 comprises 19 residues. Trimming pared 0 bases from V and 3 bases from J, leaving 22 bases between. The germline CDR1 and CDR2 sequences are MGHRA and YSYEKL. The CDR3 region has the DNA TGCGCCAGCAGCCAAGATTGGTTAGGGGTTACTGCGGAGACAGATACGCAGTATTTT. Translation: CASSQDWLGVTAETDTQYF.

The chain recombines TRBV5-6 with TRBJ2-2; 13 bases line up with TRBD2. The CDR3 sequence is 17 residues long. Germline CDR1 is SGHDT and CDR2 is YYEEEE. The trim removed 3 bases at V and 0 bases at J, leaving 2 bases unmatched. This CDR3 is CASSSTSGGPNTGELFF. The CDR3 DNA reads as TGTGCCAGCAGCTCGACTAGCGGGGGGCCGAACACCGGGGAGCTGTTTTTT.

The chain combines TRBV29-1 with TRBJ2-2; D is uncertain. This CDR3 spans 10 amino acids. V lost 7 bases and J 8 bases, leaving 8 bases between the germline ends. CDR1 and CDR2 (germline): SQVTM, ANQGSEA. CDR3 nucleotides: TGCAGCGCCTCTGAGGGGGAGCTGTTTTTT. Residues: CSASEGELFF.

With respect to this clonotype: Given the absence of the conserved phenylalanine or tryptophan at the CDR3 end, a read error is likely. The rearrangement links TRBV7-8 to TRBJ2-6, with D hard to call. There are 14 residues in the CDR3. The germline V gene encodes CDR1 SGHVS and CDR2 FQNEAQ. V was cut by 10 bases and J by 3 bases, with 13 bases left in between. CDR3 nucleotides: TGTGCCACCCAATTGGGAAGTGGGGCCAACGTCCTGACTTGC. Translated, it gives CATQLGSGANVLTC.

This chain uses TRBV12-3 or TRBV12-4 with TRBJ2-1; 8 bases agree with TRBD1. V shed 6 bases, J shed 8 bases, and the junction held 6 bases outside the gene matches. The CDR3 is made up of 13 amino acids. CDR3 region: CASSLTGEDEQFF. The CDR3 DNA reads TGTGCCAGCAGCCTGACAGGGGAGGATGAGCAGTTCTTC.

This clonotype was seen only a few times. The CDR3 bases are TGCGCCAGCAGCTTGCCAGGGGCTTATAATGAAAAACTGTTTTTT. Protein product: CASSLPGAYNEKLFF. This chain joins TRBV5-1 and TRBJ1-4, with D maybe TRBD1 (6 bases). The CDR3 has 15 residues. Trimming cost V 1 base and J 4 bases, with 11 bases left between them. Germline CDR1 reads SGHRS; CDR2 reads YFSETQ.